The clone carrying this TCR beta chain is termed medium-sized. This sample is part of a study of spatial heterogeneity in lung cancer. TCRdb itself ran the 5' RACE reads through MiXCR, one entry per CDR3 protein. The sample has fewer than 7,000 distinct CDR3 sequences, around 13% seen once; the top ten hold roughly 22%. Deletions cut 2 bases from V and 1 base from J, with 12 bases between. CDR3 length: 16 residues. Germline values: CDR1 MDHEN, CDR2 SYDVKM. Time point here: sample taken at primary tumor resection. The V call is TRBV28, the J call TRBJ2-1, with D maybe TRBD2 (5 bases). The sample consisted of normal lung tissue next to the tumor, taken at surgery. This receptor was identified in a female donor with early-stage non-small cell lung cancer. CDR3 in amino acids: CASSLPVPGSYNEQFF. CDR3 sequence (DNA): TGTGCCAGCAGTTTACCCGTCCCGGGGTCCTACAATGAGCAGTTCTTC.